Shown below are 3 T cell receptor beta chains from a single sample sequenced in a study of blood T cell repertoires in COVID-19 (dated by TCRdb to 2018 to 2021). The method behind the library was the immunoSEQ multiplex PCR assay. TCRdb's version of the immuneACCESS table is confined to in-frame rearrangements and falls short of the full clone set. An unresolved V gene accounts for under half of the shortfall where checked; the remainder is of unknown origin. This sample gives 60,000 to 85,000 clones in total; around 85% of them show up just once. The top ten clonotypes cover around 4.4% of the sample. The sequenced sample was peripheral blood. These receptors all come from a man aged 45-65 years with active COVID-19.

The V call is TRBV2, the J call TRBJ1-4; no clear D. The germline gives CDR1 SNHLY, CDR2 FYNNEI. The length of the CDR3 is 12 residues. Trimming stripped 7 bases from V and 8 bases from J, with 11 bases between. In DNA form, the CDR3 reads TGTGCCAGCAAGCGGCTAAGGGAAAAACTGTTTTTT. Its translation is CASKRLREKLFF.

The genes are TRBV18 and TRBJ2-7; 7 bases fit TRBD1. Germline assignment: CDR1 KGHSH and CDR2 LQKENI. The CDR3 is made up of 14 amino acids. Losses at the gene ends were 5 bases for V and 2 bases for J; bases not matched to a gene: 6. CDR3 in DNA: TGTGCCAGCTCAGAGGACAGGAACACCTACGAGCAGTACTTC. It specifies CASSEDRNTYEQYF.

There are a few counts of this clone. This sequence joins TRBV6-5 and TRBJ1-6; the match to TRBD1 covers 9 bases. V shed 6 bases and J 7 bases; nucleotides not matched to a gene: 4. The CDR3 length is 14 residues. CDR1 MNHEY and CDR2 SVGAGI come from the germline V gene. The CDR3 sequence is CASSSGQGNSPLHF. For the CDR3, the DNA is TGTGCCAGCAGCTCCGGACAGGGGAATTCACCCCTCCACTTT.